The clone carrying this T cell receptor (beta chain) was detected once. Its antigen is unknown. CD4+ cells yielded CD45RA+ naive and CD45RA-negative memory subsets. This entry comes from a study of shared clonotypes between healthy human individuals. Study-wide points: Naive CD4 clonotypes overlapped across several donors at approximately 5.5%. Incomplete sequencing of sorted subsets was indicated by rarefaction despite large depth. Memory subsets generally showed lower estimated richness than naive subsets.

V lost 7 bases, J lost 7 bases, and 25 bases lay in between. Per germline, CDR1 LNHDA and CDR2 SQIVND (reference sequence). The CDR3 loop spans 17 amino acids. Only in-frame clones appear in the TCRdb table, and some are missing; sequencing was by immunoSEQ multiplex PCR. This table holds about 1 million clones, 60% to 80% found once. The V gene is TRBV19, the J gene TRBJ1-4, with D uncertain. This receptor was obtained from a man between 18 and 29 years old in good health. The material sequenced was memory CD4+ T cells sorted from blood. The subset was: CD45RA-negative fraction. CDR3 in amino acids: CASTPRRDEGFSEKLFF. CDR3 sequence (DNA): TGTGCCAGTACCCCGCGGAGGGATGAGGGTTTCAGTGAAAAACTGTTTTTT.